One and the same sample provided the 22 T cell receptor beta chains below, sequenced in a study of blood T cell repertoires in COVID-19. Produced via immunoSEQ multiplex PCR; TCRdb's table is partial and in-frame only. Of a few hundred thousand clones in the sample, roughly 84% were seen once. The sequencing sample was made of peripheral blood. Source of these receptors: a man aged 25-45 years with active or convalescent COVID-19.

The chain couples TRBV5-1 to TRBJ2-1, with D hard to call. V lost 1 base, J lost 4 bases, and 6 bases lay in between. The germline V gene has CDR1 SGHRS and CDR2 YFSETQ. The CDR3 runs to 13 residues. The CDR3 DNA reads as TGCGCCAGCAGCTTGCCTCAGTACAATGAGCAGTTCTTC. This encodes CASSLPQYNEQFF.

This clone was recorded only once. This sequence joins TRBV28 and TRBJ1-1; TRBD1 aligns across 12 bases. The CDR3 contains 14 residues. With 6 bases clipped from V and 10 bases from J, the junction kept 9 bases outside the gene matches. Germline-derived CDR1 and CDR2 are MDHEN and SYDVKM. In nucleotides, the CDR3 is TGTGCCAGCAGCCTAACCGGGACAGGGGGCCGAGCTTTCTTT. It is translated as CASSLTGTGGRAFF.

J is TRBJ2-1 and V is TRBV7-9, with 12 bases lining up with TRBD2. Germline V gene data show CDR1 as SEHNR and CDR2 as FQNEAQ (reference sequence). V was pared by 5 bases and J by 0 bases, with 8 bases of the junction left unmatched. This CDR3 spans 18 amino acids. This CDR3 reads CASSTIGLAGSSYNEQFF. DNA for the CDR3: TGTGCCAGCAGCACAATCGGACTAGCGGGATCCTCCTACAATGAGCAGTTCTTC.

This clone came up a few times. The genes are TRBV27 and TRBJ1-5; D may be TRBD1 (6 bases). Germline values: CDR1 MNHEY, CDR2 SMNVEV (reference sequence). The CDR3 length is 13 residues. The ends were cut back, 7 bases at V and 11 bases at J, with 18 bases in the middle. CDR3 in DNA: TGTGCCAGCATGGGGGCGGACCAGTTTGCCCAGCATTTT. Amino acids: CASMGADQFAQHF.

The chain links TRBV7-2 to TRBJ2-3; 7 bases are a match to TRBD1. The CDR3 is made up of 14 amino acids. Trimming removed 4 bases from V and 4 bases from J; junction bases left unmatched: 5. Germline values: CDR1 SGHTA, CDR2 FQGNSA. Here the CDR3 reads CASSSQGLADTQYF. CDR3 nucleotides: TGTGCCAGCAGCTCACAGGGGTTGGCAGATACGCAGTATTTT. The full variable domain, its missing parts supplied by reference TRBV7-2 and TRBJ2-3, is GAGVSQSPSNKVTEKGKDVELRCDPISGHTALYWYRQSLGQGLEFLIYFQGNSAPDKSGLPSDRFSAERTGGSVSTLTIQRTQQEDSAVYLCASSSQGLADTQYFGPGTRLTVL.

The chain links TRBV5-1 to TRBJ1-5; the match to TRBD1 covers 8 bases. V trimming: 4 bases; J trimming: 5 bases; junction bases outside the gene matches: 17. The CDR3 has 18 amino acids. CDR1 is SGHRS and CDR2 is YFSETQ in the germline V gene. CDR3 sequence: CASSSTGTGDVLYQPQHF. In DNA, the CDR3 is TGCGCCAGCAGCAGTACCGGGACAGGCGACGTTTTATATCAGCCCCAGCATTTT.

This clone has a handful of counts. The chain joins TRBV19 to TRBJ1-6; D possibly corresponds to TRBD1 (6 bases). Trimming shortened V by 10 bases and J by 7 bases, and 14 bases separated the two germline ends. Germline assignment: CDR1 LNHDA and CDR2 SQIVND (reference sequence). This CDR3 is 13 amino acids long. The DNA for the CDR3 is TGTGCCACCAAGGACAGTTACAATTCACCCCTCCACTTT. This codes for CATKDSYNSPLHF.

The rearrangement links TRBV3-1 (or the pseudogene TRBV3-2) to TRBJ1-1, with TRBD1 as a possible D gene (5 bases). Germline V gene data show CDR1 as LGHDT and CDR2 as YNNKEL (reference sequence). The ends were cut back, 2 bases at V and 9 bases at J, with 10 bases in the middle. This CDR3 has 12 residues. CDR3 nucleotide sequence: TGTGCCAGCAGCCAAAACCGGGGGAAAGCTTTCTTT. Translation gives CASSQNRGKAFF.

J is TRBJ1-1 and V is TRBV4-3; a possible D gene is TRBD1 (5 bases). The CDR3 loop spans 15 amino acids. Per germline, CDR1 LGHNA and CDR2 YSLEER. Trimming stripped 1 base from V and 1 base from J, with 10 bases between. CDR3 in amino acids: CASSQGGGWNTEAFF. Here the CDR3 DNA reads TGCGCCAGCAGCCAAGGGGGGGGATGGAACACTGAAGCTTTCTTT.

V and J are TRBV7-2 and TRBJ2-5; TRBD2 aligns across 9 bases. The V gene end was trimmed by 5 bases and the J gene end by 4 bases; junction bases not matched to a gene: 8. Germline V gene data show CDR1 as SGHTA and CDR2 as FQGNSA. The CDR3 length is 15 residues. The CDR3 nucleotides read TGTGCCAGCAGCCCCCGCGGGGGGGCGGGAGAGACCCAGTACTTC. Protein product: CASSPRGGAGETQYF.

J is TRBJ2-3 and V is TRBV29-1, with D maybe TRBD1 (6 bases). CDR3 size: 15 residues. The V and J ends lost 7 bases and 0 bases respectively, with 17 bases between them. Germline V gives CDR1 SQVTM, CDR2 ANQGSEA. CDR3 residues: CSAPRQDTSTDTQYF. In DNA form, the CDR3 reads TGCAGCGCCCCAAGACAGGACACTAGCACAGATACGCAGTATTTT.

This chain links TRBV27 with TRBJ1-2; a weak D match, TRBD1 (5 bases). Germline V gene data show CDR1 as MNHEY and CDR2 as SMNVEV (reference sequence). The germline V and J ends were trimmed by 2 bases and 5 bases, with 15 bases remaining between them. This CDR3 region has 15 residues. This CDR3 is CASSLMGGSRYGYTF. CDR3 DNA sequence: TGTGCCAGCAGTTTAATGGGGGGATCAAGATATGGCTACACCTTC.

This clone showed up just once. V is TRBV30 and J is TRBJ2-3, with TRBD2 matching 9 bases. J lost 4 bases, V lost 4 bases, and 9 bases had no gene match. Looked up from germline, CDR1 is GTSNPN and CDR2 is SVGIG (reference sequence). The CDR3 sequence is 15 residues long. In DNA form, the CDR3 reads TGTGCCTGGACCATGGGAGCGGGGGGTGCAGATACGCAGTATTTT. This codes for CAWTMGAGGADTQYF.

The chain combines TRBV27 with TRBJ1-1; perhaps TRBD1 as D (5 bases). The CDR3 contains 15 residues. Trimming shortened V by 7 bases and J by 6 bases, and 21 bases separated the two germline ends. Germline CDR1 and CDR2: MNHEY and SMNVEV (reference sequence). CDR3 bases: TGTGCCAGCAACTCATATCGGGAGGGGTTCTCTGAAGCTTTCTTT. Its protein product is CASNSYREGFSEAFF.

The V gene is TRBV2, the J gene TRBJ1-5; 7 positions match TRBD1. There are 16 residues in the CDR3. Trimming removed 4 bases from V and 1 base from J; junction bases left unmatched: 7. CDR1 is SNHLY and CDR2 is FYNNEI in the germline V gene. This CDR3 reads CASSALGTASNQPQHF. DNA for the CDR3: TGTGCCAGCAGTGCCCTAGGGACAGCGAGCAATCAGCCCCAGCATTTT.

V and J are TRBV5-4 and TRBJ1-1; D perhaps matches TRBD1 (6 bases). This CDR3 region has 14 residues. The V and J ends lost 0 bases and 7 bases respectively, with 13 bases between them. The germline gives CDR1 SGHNT, CDR2 YYREEE (reference sequence). CDR3 coding DNA: TGTGCCAGCAGCTTGGCCCCAACAGGGATTGAAGCTTTCTTT. Translation: CASSLAPTGIEAFF.

The chain is built from TRBV28 and TRBJ2-7, with D possibly matching TRBD1 (6 bases). CDR1 is MDHEN and CDR2 is SYDVKM in the germline V gene. The CDR3 runs 16 residues. V was clipped by 6 bases and J by 0 bases, with 18 bases between them. CDR3 sequence reads: CASRESGTPSSYEQYF. In nucleotides, the CDR3 is TGTGCCAGCAGAGAATCCGGGACACCTAGCTCCTACGAGCAGTACTTC.

This clone occurred a few times. The chain combines TRBV5-4 with TRBJ2-1, with D possibly TRBD1 on 6 matching bases. V shed 3 bases and J shed 10 bases, with 14 bases lying between them. This CDR3 region has 13 residues. The V gene's germline CDR1 is SGHNT and CDR2 YYREEE (reference sequence). CDR3: CASSSGQGYEQFF. CDR3 DNA: TGTGCCAGCAGCTCTGGGCAGGGGTACGAGCAGTTCTTC.

There are a few counts of this clone. The genes are TRBV30 and TRBJ1-5; D is undetermined. This CDR3 comprises 11 residues. V lost 5 bases and J 9 bases, leaving 11 bases between the germline ends. The germline gives CDR1 GTSNPN, CDR2 SVGIG (reference sequence). The CDR3 sequence: CAWGPRGPQHF. The CDR3, as DNA: TGTGCCTGGGGTCCACGGGGGCCCCAGCATTTT.

The rearrangement joins TRBV6-1 to TRBJ1-5; D is undetermined. CDR3 length: 14 amino acids. CDR1 and CDR2 from the germline V gene are MNHNS and SASEGT. V was pared by 2 bases and J by 0 bases, with 5 bases between. The CDR3 DNA reads TGTGCCAGCAGTGAAACCGGTAGCAATCAGCCCCAGCATTTT. It translates to CASSETGSNQPQHF.

The J gene is TRBJ2-2, the V gene TRBV4-1; D is perhaps TRBD1 (5 bases). V lost 1 base to trimming and J lost 2 bases, with 8 bases between them. The V gene's germline CDR1 is MGHRA and CDR2 YSYEKL. This CDR3 has 15 amino acids. Written as DNA, the CDR3 is TGCGCCAGCAGCCAAGGGACACACAACACCGGGGAGCTGTTTTTT. Translating gives CASSQGTHNTGELFF.

This clone turned up a few times. The V gene is TRBV5-4, the J gene TRBJ2-5; 9 bases fit TRBD1. Germline CDR1 SGHNT, CDR2 YYREEE (reference sequence). CDR3 length: 15 residues. V was pared by 4 bases and J by 4 bases, with 8 bases of the junction left unmatched. Here the CDR3 reads CASSAPGQGRETQYF. DNA for the CDR3: TGTGCCAGCAGCGCCCCGGGACAGGGTCGAGAGACCCAGTACTTC. Based on the CDR3 plus reference TRBV5-4 and TRBJ2-5, the full variable domain is ETGVTQSPTHLIKTRGQQVTLRCSSQSGHNTVSWYQQALGQGPQFIFQYYREEENGRGNFPPRFSGLQFPNYSSELNVNALELDDSALYLCASSAPGQGRETQYFGPGTRLLVL.